These 19 T cell receptor beta chains originate from one sample sequenced in a study of regulatory T cells in long-lasting Graves disease. Time point meaning: newly diagnosed GD, antithyroid drugs for less than 3 months. Extracted PBMC RNA gave rise to the TCR library. CDR3-region Arm-PCR and iRepertoire HTBI primers produced the TCR beta libraries. Using its own MiXCR run on the multiplex PCR reads, TCRdb lists one record per CDR3 protein. Among about 380,000 distinct CDR3 sequences, about 14% were seen once, and the ten largest hold roughly 20%. The material sequenced was peripheral blood mononuclear cells (PBMCs), taken at new diagnosis, from a patient treated with antithyroid drugs. The receptors here all came from a female donor with Graves disease.

This clonotype was counted at least ten times. The V and J genes are TRBV12-3 or TRBV12-4 and TRBJ2-7; perhaps D is TRBD1 or TRBD2 (5 bases each). V shed 3 bases and J shed 7 bases, with 16 bases lying between them. The CDR3 length is 14 residues. CDR3 nucleotide sequence: TGTGCCAGCAGTTTTTTAGGGGTCTCGGGGGAGCAGTACTTC. It is translated as CASSFLGVSGEQYF.

This clonotype was seen only a few times. The gene calls are TRBV6-1 and TRBJ2-3; D is uncertain. The V and J ends lost 5 bases and 0 bases respectively, with 15 bases between them. Germline assignment: CDR1 MNHNS and CDR2 SASEGT. The CDR3 consists of 16 residues. For the CDR3, the DNA is TGTGCCAGCAGTCCCCGAGGCCGGGCTAGCACAGATACGCAGTATTTT. It encodes CASSPRGRASTDTQYF.

J is TRBJ2-3 and V is TRBV29-1, with D perhaps matching TRBD2 (6 bases). Trimming stripped 7 bases from V and 5 bases from J, with 19 bases between. The length of the CDR3 is 14 residues. The germline gives CDR1 SQVTM, CDR2 ANQGSEA. The DNA of the CDR3 is TGCAGCGCTGAGGGCGGGGAGTTGGAAGATACGCAGTATTTT. As protein: CSAEGGELEDTQYF.

The chain recombines TRBV27 with TRBJ1-5; unclear D gene. Germline values: CDR1 MNHEY, CDR2 SMNVEV (reference sequence). V was pared by 2 bases and J by 3 bases, with 8 bases between. The CDR3 is 14 residues long. The CDR3 DNA follows: TGTGCCAGCAGTTTAAGCTCTGACAATCAGCCCCAGCATTTT. Protein product: CASSLSSDNQPQHF.

This clonotype turned up a few times. The chain joins TRBV7-2 to TRBJ1-6; D remains ambiguous. The CDR3 has 13 residues. The germline CDR1 and CDR2 sequences are SGHTA and FQGNSA. Trimming took 4 bases from V and 8 from J, leaving 9 bases between them. CDR3 coding DNA: TGTGCCAGCAGCTACGACCTCTATTCACCCCTCCACTTT. Amino acids: CASSYDLYSPLHF.

The chain recombines TRBV2 with TRBJ2-7; the match to TRBD1 covers 9 bases. J was trimmed by 5 bases and V by 8 bases; bases with no gene match: 7. Germline V gives CDR1 SNHLY, CDR2 FYNNEI. The CDR3 spans 13 residues. The CDR3 bases are TGTGCCAGCTTCGGGACAGGGATCCACGAGCAGTACTTC. Its protein product is CASFGTGIHEQYF.

This clonotype was picked up many times. This chain connects TRBV27 to TRBJ2-7; TRBD1 is a possible D gene (5 bases). The CDR3 runs to 12 residues. Per the germline V gene, CDR1 is MNHEY and CDR2 is SMNVEV (reference sequence). V was cut by 5 bases and J by 4 bases, with 9 bases left in between. The CDR3 DNA reads TGTGCCAGCAGTCCGGACACTTACGAGCAGTACTTC. Translation gives CASSPDTYEQYF.

V and J are TRBV20-1 and TRBJ1-5; 7 bases line up with TRBD1. Trimming removed 4 bases from V and 3 bases from J; junction bases left unmatched: 3. Per the germline V gene, CDR1 is DFQATT and CDR2 is SNEGSKA (reference sequence). The CDR3 is made up of 13 amino acids. CDR3 sequence: CSANQGVNQPQHF. In nucleotides, the CDR3 is TGCAGTGCTAACCAGGGGGTCAATCAGCCCCAGCATTTT.

DNA for the CDR3: TGTGCCAGCAGCATTCGACAGGGGTCCTACAATGAGCAGTTCTTC. It is translated as CASSIRQGSYNEQFF. The gene calls are TRBV11-3 and TRBJ2-1; 8 bases align to TRBD1. V shed 5 bases and J 1 base; nucleotides not matched to a gene: 4. CDR3 length: 15 residues. The germline CDR1 and CDR2 sequences are SGHNT and YENEEA.

This clonotype appeared a few times. The V call is TRBV7-9, the J call TRBJ1-4; TRBD1 agrees at 9 bases. The CDR3 has 16 residues. V was pared by 5 bases and J by 7 bases, with 11 bases of the junction left unmatched. The germline gives CDR1 SEHNR, CDR2 FQNEAQ (reference sequence). The CDR3 here is CASSVRGTGSGEKLFF. The CDR3 DNA is TGTGCCAGCAGCGTAAGGGGGACAGGGAGCGGTGAAAAACTGTTTTTT.

This clonotype was observed a few times. The chain joins TRBV19 to TRBJ2-1, with 7 bases identical to TRBD1. With 5 bases clipped from V and 8 bases from J, the junction kept 15 bases outside the gene matches. Germline values: CDR1 LNHDA, CDR2 SQIVND (reference sequence). The CDR3 runs to 16 residues. CDR3 residues: CASSSGGRDSDYEQFF. The CDR3 nucleotides are TGTGCCAGTAGTTCTGGGGGTCGGGACAGCGACTATGAGCAGTTCTTC.

This clonotype was seen only a few times. It is likely a read error, because the conserved phenylalanine at the end of the CDR3 is missing. This chain uses TRBV3-1 with TRBJ1-2; 8 nucleotides align to TRBD1. The germline V gene has CDR1 LGHDT and CDR2 YNNKEL (reference sequence). With 4 bases clipped from V and 4 bases from J, the junction kept 5 bases outside the gene matches. The length of the CDR3 is 14 residues. This chain's CDR3 is CASSPAGGSYGYTL. The CDR3 DNA reads as TGTGCCAGCAGCCCGGCAGGGGGCAGCTATGGCTACACCCTC.

This clonotype came up many times. This chain joins TRBV27 and TRBJ2-1; 9 bases are a match to TRBD1. The CDR3 length is 21 residues. Germline V CDR1 and CDR2: MNHEY, SMNVEV (reference sequence). The trim removed 5 bases at V and 0 bases at J, leaving 20 bases unmatched. The CDR3 DNA follows: TGTGCCAGCAGTCTCTCAAAGGCGGGACAGGGTCTTCCTCCCTCCTACAATGAGCAGTTCTTC. This codes for CASSLSKAGQGLPPSYNEQFF.

The CDR3: CASSQARLSNQPQHF. The CDR3 DNA reads TGTGCCAGCAGCCAAGCCAGGCTTAGCAATCAGCCCCAGCATTTT. The gene calls are TRBV4-2 and TRBJ1-5; D gene unclear. The germline V gene encodes CDR1 LGHNA and CDR2 YNFKEQ. The CDR3 extends over 15 amino acids. Trimming left V 1 base short and J 0 bases short, with 7 bases between.

This clonotype came up a few times. The chain combines TRBV10-3 with TRBJ1-3; TRBD1 might be the D (5 bases). The germline CDR1 and CDR2 sequences are ENHRY and SYGVKD. CDR3 size: 14 residues. V lost 4 bases and J lost 8, with 15 bases in between. CDR3 protein: CAISGSGQRDTIYF. The CDR3 coding sequence is TGTGCCATCAGTGGGTCAGGGCAGAGAGACACCATATATTTT.

In this sample, this clonotype turned up many times. The J gene is TRBJ1-1, the V gene TRBV12-3 or TRBV12-4; no reliable D call. Trimming took off 4 bases at V and 7 bases at J, with 16 bases between the two ends. This CDR3 has 14 residues. The CDR3 DNA sequence: TGTGCCAGCAGTTCGCACGGGAGATACCTTGAAGCTTTCTTT. Residues: CASSSHGRYLEAFF.

Concerning this clonotype: It is likely a read error: a sequence one base away is far more abundant. This chain links TRBV2 with TRBJ1-1; weak D call: TRBD1 (5 bases). Looked up from germline, CDR1 is SNHLY and CDR2 is FYNNEI. CDR3 length equals 14 residues. V lost 6 bases and J 1 base, leaving 12 bases between the germline ends. DNA of the CDR3: TGTGCCAGCAGCCAAGTGGGACGGAACACTGAAGCTTTCTTT. It codes for CASSQVGRNTEAFF.

This clonotype showed up just a few times. The chain uses TRBV30 and TRBJ2-2, with TRBD1 matching 11 bases. V gave up 3 bases and J gave up 7 bases; unmatched junction bases: 10. Germline CDR1 and CDR2: GTSNPN and SVGIG (reference sequence). This CDR3 is built from 16 residues. CDR3 sequence reads: CAWRQDWTGGFGELFF. The DNA for the CDR3 is TGTGCCTGGAGACAAGATTGGACAGGGGGCTTCGGGGAGCTGTTTTTT.

This clonotype was seen only a few times. The chain uses TRBV9 and TRBJ2-1; 12 nucleotides match TRBD2. This CDR3 has 16 amino acids. CDR1 and CDR2 from the germline V gene are SGDLS and YYNGEE. J gave up 7 bases and V 4 bases, and 9 bases lay outside the gene matches. CDR3 DNA sequence: TGTGCCAGCAGCCCCCGACTAGCGGGGGCCTCGAATGAGCAGTTCTTC. It yields the protein CASSPRLAGASNEQFF.